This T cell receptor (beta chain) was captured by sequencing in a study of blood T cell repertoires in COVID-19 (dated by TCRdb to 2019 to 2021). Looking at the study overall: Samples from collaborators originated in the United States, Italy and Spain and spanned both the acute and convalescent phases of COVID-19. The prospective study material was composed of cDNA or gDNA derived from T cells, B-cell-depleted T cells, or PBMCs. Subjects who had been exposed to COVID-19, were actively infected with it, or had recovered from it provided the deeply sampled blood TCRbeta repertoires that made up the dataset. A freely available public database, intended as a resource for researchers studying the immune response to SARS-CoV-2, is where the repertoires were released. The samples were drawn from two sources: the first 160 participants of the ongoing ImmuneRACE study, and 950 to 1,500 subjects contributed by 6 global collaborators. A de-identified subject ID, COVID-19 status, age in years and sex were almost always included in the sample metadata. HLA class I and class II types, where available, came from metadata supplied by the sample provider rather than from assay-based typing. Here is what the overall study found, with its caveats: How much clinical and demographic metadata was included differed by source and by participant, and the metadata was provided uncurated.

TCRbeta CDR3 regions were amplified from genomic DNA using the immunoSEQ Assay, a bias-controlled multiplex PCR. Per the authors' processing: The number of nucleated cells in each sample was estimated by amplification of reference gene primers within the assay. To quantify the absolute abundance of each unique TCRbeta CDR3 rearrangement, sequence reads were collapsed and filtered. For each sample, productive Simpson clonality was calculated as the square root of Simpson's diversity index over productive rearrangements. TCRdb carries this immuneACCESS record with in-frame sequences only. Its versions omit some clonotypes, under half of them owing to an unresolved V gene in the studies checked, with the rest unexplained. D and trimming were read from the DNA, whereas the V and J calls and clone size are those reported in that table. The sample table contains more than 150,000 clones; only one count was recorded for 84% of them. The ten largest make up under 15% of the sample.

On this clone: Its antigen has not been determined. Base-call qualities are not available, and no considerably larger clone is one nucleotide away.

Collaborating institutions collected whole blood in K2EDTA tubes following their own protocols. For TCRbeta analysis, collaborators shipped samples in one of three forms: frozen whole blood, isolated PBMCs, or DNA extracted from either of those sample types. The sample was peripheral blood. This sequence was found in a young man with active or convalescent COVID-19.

The DNA sequence follows: TGTGCCAGCAGTGAGGCCCCGACCGGGGTCCACAGGGCTCTTCACTCTCTGAGGGCCAACGTCCTGACTTTC. Its product reads: CASSEAPTGVHRALHSLRANVLTF. The chain links TRBV2 with TRBJ2-6; perhaps TRBD1 is the D gene, with 6 bases matching. Inclusive of the bounding cysteine and phenylalanine, the CDR3 is 24 residues long. The kept DNA is CDR3 alone, 72 bases in frame from the first base. V is clipped by 3 bases and J by 5 bases, and the sequence between their germline boundaries is 38 bases long. Taken from the germline V gene, the CDR1 and CDR2 loops are SNHLY and FYNNEI.